The rows below give T cell receptor beta chains drawn from one sample of a study of blood T cell repertoires in COVID-19. Here immunoSEQ multiplex PCR was the method, and the copy in TCRdb shows in-frame clones only, minus some. This table holds approximately 200,000 clones, around nine tenths found once. Sample: PBMCs or T cells enriched from blood (not recorded which). The receptors here all came from a woman in her 30s who had been exposed to COVID-19. Each CDR3 is given with its conserved first and last residue. Each record gives: J gene, clone size, V gene, D gene, CDR3 DNA, CDR3 protein. A D gene is named only where the DNA matches it firmly. Some rows have no size entry. The others give once, few or many, or a class for an expanded clone.

j_gene: TRBJ1-4; abundance: .; v_gene: TRBV2; d_gene: .; CDR3nt: TGTGCCAGCAGGACCCCCGGCGGGGCCACTAATGAAAAACTGTTTTTT; CDR3aa: CASRTPGGATNEKLFF
j_gene: TRBJ2-1; abundance: .; v_gene: TRBV7-9; d_gene: TRBD2; CDR3nt: TGTGCCAGCAGCTTAGGCGGAGCGGGAGCTATCTACAATGAGCAGTTCTTC; CDR3aa: CASSLGGAGAIYNEQFF
j_gene: TRBJ2-7; abundance: .; v_gene: TRBV7-9; d_gene: TRBD2; CDR3nt: TGTGCCAGCAGCAGTAGCGGGACCCACGAGCAGTACTTC; CDR3aa: CASSSSGTHEQYF
j_gene: TRBJ2-7; abundance: .; v_gene: TRBV24-1; d_gene: TRBD1; CDR3nt: TGTGCCACCAGTGAGTCCGGGACAGGGGCCTACGAGCAGTACTTC; CDR3aa: CATSESGTGAYEQYF
j_gene: TRBJ2-3; abundance: .; v_gene: TRBV3-1/TRBV3-2; d_gene: .; CDR3nt: TGTGCCAGCAGCACGACCGAGGGACAGCAGTATTTT; CDR3aa: CASSTTEGQQYF
j_gene: TRBJ2-5; abundance: .; v_gene: TRBV29-1; d_gene: TRBD2; CDR3nt: TGCAGCGTTGAGGGGGGGGAAGAGACCCAGTACTTC; CDR3aa: CSVEGGEETQYF
j_gene: TRBJ2-1; abundance: .; v_gene: TRBV28; d_gene: .; CDR3nt: TGTGCCAGCAGTTTATCCGGACACTCCAATGAGCAGTTCTTC; CDR3aa: CASSLSGHSNEQFF
j_gene: TRBJ1-2; abundance: .; v_gene: TRBV19; d_gene: .; CDR3nt: TGTGCCAGTCAATACAGACCTCCTAACTATGGCTACACCTTC; CDR3aa: CASQYRPPNYGYTF
j_gene: TRBJ1-3; abundance: .; v_gene: TRBV5-6; d_gene: .; CDR3nt: TGTGCCAGCAGCCAGGACATCGCCCTCGGCGACACCATATATTTT; CDR3aa: CASSQDIALGDTIYF
j_gene: TRBJ1-2; abundance: .; v_gene: TRBV5-6; d_gene: .; CDR3nt: TGTGCCAGCAGCTTTACGTGGGCGAACTATGGCTACACCTTC; CDR3aa: CASSFTWANYGYTF
j_gene: TRBJ2-7; abundance: .; v_gene: TRBV11-2; d_gene: TRBD2; CDR3nt: TGTGCCAGCAGCTCCTCGGGAGGCGCCTACGAGCAGTACTTC; CDR3aa: CASSSSGGAYEQYF
j_gene: TRBJ2-1; abundance: .; v_gene: TRBV18; d_gene: TRBD1; CDR3nt: TGTGCCAGCTCCCCTCGGGACAGGCCATGGGAGAATGAGCAGTTCTTC; CDR3aa: CASSPRDRPWENEQFF
j_gene: TRBJ1-2; abundance: .; v_gene: TRBV6-5; d_gene: TRBD1; CDR3nt: TGTGCCAGCAGGGACGACAGGGTGCGTGGCTACACCTTC; CDR3aa: CASRDDRVRGYTF
j_gene: TRBJ1-2; abundance: .; v_gene: TRBV10-2; d_gene: TRBD1; CDR3nt: TGCGCCAGCAGCACCACAGGGGGCGGCTATGGCTACACCTTC; CDR3aa: CASSTTGGGYGYTF
j_gene: TRBJ2-1; abundance: once; v_gene: TRBV10-2; d_gene: TRBD2; CDR3nt: TGCGCCAGCAGTGGGTACGGCGGGAGGGGTGAGCAGTTCTTC; CDR3aa: CASSGYGGRGEQFF
j_gene: TRBJ2-7; abundance: .; v_gene: TRBV6-5; d_gene: .; CDR3nt: TGTGCCAGCAGCCTGACTCGAACGGAGGAGCAGTACTTC; CDR3aa: CASSLTRTEEQYF
j_gene: TRBJ2-1; abundance: .; v_gene: TRBV5-6; d_gene: TRBD2; CDR3nt: TGTGCCAGCAGGGGCGGGACTAGCTCCTACAATGAGCAGTTCTTC; CDR3aa: CASRGGTSSYNEQFF
j_gene: TRBJ2-1; abundance: .; v_gene: TRBV28; d_gene: .; CDR3nt: TGTGCCAGCAGGACGCATGAACGGGAGAGTCGGACCTACAATGAGCAGTTCTTC; CDR3aa: CASRTHERESRTYNEQFF
j_gene: TRBJ1-3; abundance: .; v_gene: TRBV7-2; d_gene: .; CDR3nt: TGTGCCAGCAGCTTAATCACAGCTGGAAACACCATATATTTT; CDR3aa: CASSLITAGNTIYF
j_gene: TRBJ1-6; abundance: .; v_gene: TRBV6-5; d_gene: .; CDR3nt: TGTGCCAGCAGTCTGGGCAGGGCAGTGAATTCACCCCTCCACTTT; CDR3aa: CASSLGRAVNSPLHF
j_gene: TRBJ2-7; abundance: .; v_gene: TRBV6-5; d_gene: TRBD1; CDR3nt: TGTGCCAGCAGACCCGGGACAGGGACCTCCTACGAGCAGTACTTC; CDR3aa: CASRPGTGTSYEQYF
j_gene: TRBJ1-2; abundance: .; v_gene: TRBV12-3/TRBV12-4; d_gene: .; CDR3nt: TGTGCCAGCAGTTTAACGGGGGAGCGTGGCTACACCTTC; CDR3aa: CASSLTGERGYTF
j_gene: TRBJ1-3; abundance: .; v_gene: TRBV4-1; d_gene: TRBD1; CDR3nt: TGCGCCAGCAGCCGTGGACAGGGGGGCGGAAACACCATATATTTT; CDR3aa: CASSRGQGGGNTIYF
j_gene: TRBJ2-7; abundance: .; v_gene: TRBV6-1; d_gene: .; CDR3nt: TGTGCCAGCAGTGAGCCCGGATGGACAGTAACCTACGAGCAGTACTTC; CDR3aa: CASSEPGWTVTYEQYF
j_gene: TRBJ1-3; abundance: .; v_gene: TRBV6-5; d_gene: .; CDR3nt: TGTGCCAGCAGGAGGATCTCTGGAAACACCATATATTTT; CDR3aa: CASRRISGNTIYF
j_gene: TRBJ2-2; abundance: .; v_gene: TRBV2; d_gene: TRBD2; CDR3nt: TGTGCCAGCAGGGGACTAGCGGGAGGGAACACCGGGGAGCTGTTTTTT; CDR3aa: CASRGLAGGNTGELFF
j_gene: TRBJ2-1; abundance: .; v_gene: TRBV3-1/TRBV3-2; d_gene: TRBD2; CDR3nt: TGTGCCAGCAGTAATACTAGCGGGACGAACTACAATGAGCAGTTCTTC; CDR3aa: CASSNTSGTNYNEQFF
j_gene: TRBJ1-4; abundance: .; v_gene: TRBV11-2; d_gene: TRBD1; CDR3nt: TGTGCCAGCAGTTTAGAGGAGACAGGGAGGTTCTTTAATGAAAAACTGTTTTTT; CDR3aa: CASSLEETGRFFNEKLFF
j_gene: TRBJ1-1; abundance: .; v_gene: TRBV18; d_gene: .; CDR3nt: TGTGCCAGCTCACCTTCCGGGACATATACTGAAGCTTTCTTT; CDR3aa: CASSPSGTYTEAFF
j_gene: TRBJ2-7; abundance: .; v_gene: TRBV10-1; d_gene: TRBD1; CDR3nt: TGCGCCAGCAGTGACGTCCCGGACAGGGCCACCCACGAGCAGTACTTC; CDR3aa: CASSDVPDRATHEQYF
j_gene: TRBJ1-4; abundance: .; v_gene: TRBV2; d_gene: TRBD1; CDR3nt: TGTGCCAGCAGAACGGACAGGGGGCAAGAAAAACTGTTTTTT; CDR3aa: CASRTDRGQEKLFF
j_gene: TRBJ1-1; abundance: .; v_gene: TRBV29-1; d_gene: .; CDR3nt: TGCAGCGTTAACGGGGGGTACGGCACTGAAGCTTTCTTT; CDR3aa: CSVNGGYGTEAFF
j_gene: TRBJ1-5; abundance: .; v_gene: TRBV12-5; d_gene: TRBD1; CDR3nt: TGTGCTAGTGGGGGACCCGGGACAGGGTATTATAGCAATCAGCCCCAGCATTTT; CDR3aa: CASGGPGTGYYSNQPQHF
j_gene: TRBJ2-1; abundance: .; v_gene: TRBV5-4; d_gene: .; CDR3nt: TGTGCCAGCAGCTTGGACCCGGGAGCAAGGGGTGAGCAGTTCTTC; CDR3aa: CASSLDPGARGEQFF
j_gene: TRBJ1-5; abundance: .; v_gene: TRBV28; d_gene: TRBD1; CDR3nt: TGTGCCAGCAAACTGACAGGGGGCGTTGGACAGCCCCAGCATTTT; CDR3aa: CASKLTGGVGQPQHF
j_gene: TRBJ2-2; abundance: .; v_gene: TRBV9; d_gene: TRBD2; CDR3nt: TGTGCCAGCAGCGTAGCCAGCGGGAGTGGGACCGGGGAGCTGTTTTTT; CDR3aa: CASSVASGSGTGELFF
j_gene: TRBJ2-3; abundance: once; v_gene: TRBV19; d_gene: TRBD1; CDR3nt: TGTGCCAGTAGGCTCCGGGACAGTCTTTTAGATACGCAGTATTTT; CDR3aa: CASRLRDSLLDTQYF
j_gene: TRBJ2-7; abundance: once; v_gene: TRBV27; d_gene: .; CDR3nt: TGTGCCACCCTGGGCAGGACGGGGACCTACGAGCAGTACTTC; CDR3aa: CATLGRTGTYEQYF
j_gene: TRBJ2-1; abundance: once; v_gene: TRBV10-3; d_gene: .; CDR3nt: TGTGCCATCAGTGATGTTCGAGGGTTAGGTTATATCAATGAGCAGTTCTTC; CDR3aa: CAISDVRGLGYINEQFF
j_gene: TRBJ2-7; abundance: .; v_gene: TRBV5-6; d_gene: TRBD2; CDR3nt: TGTGCCAGCAGCTCAACAGATCTAGCGGGAGTGGTCTACGAGCAGTACTTC; CDR3aa: CASSSTDLAGVVYEQYF
j_gene: TRBJ2-5; abundance: .; v_gene: TRBV28; d_gene: .; CDR3nt: TGTGCCAGCAGTCCTCCGGGAGCTGTCGCGGAGACCCAGTACTTC; CDR3aa: CASSPPGAVAETQYF